Sequencing of this T cell receptor (beta chain) was carried out in a study of T cell responses to AZD1222 COVID-19 vaccine. Study conclusions and caveats: Spike-specific TCR breadth and depth rose after two AZD1222 doses. Most donors were white British, females outnumbered males, and clonal diversity was possibly underestimated. CD4 TCRs linked to vaccination spanned spike, dominating at 160-218 and 743-854. Among AZD1222 vaccinees, only 5 or 6 were seropositive at baseline.

As concerns this clone: Its antigen is as yet unknown.

This CDR3 has 16 amino acids. Germline values: CDR1 SGHDT, CDR2 YYEEEE. V lost 4 bases to trimming and J lost 5 bases; unmatched junction nucleotides: 6. The protocol was immunoSEQ multiplex PCR, while the TCRdb copy is restricted to in-frame clones and leaves out a portion. The profile shows some 150,000 clones, about 93% of them singletons. The origin of this receptor is an adult in good health. Sequences were derived from peripheral blood, sampled on day 0 of MenACWY control vaccination. The chain links TRBV5-6 to TRBJ2-2; 12 bases line up with TRBD2. For the CDR3, the DNA is TGTGCCAGCAGCCGAGGACTAGCGGGAAAGACCGGGGAGCTGTTTTTT. Protein product: CASSRGLAGKTGELFF.